The 18 T cell receptor beta chains listed next were all sequenced from one sample in a study of T cell responses to AZD1222 COVID-19 vaccine. Produced via immunoSEQ multiplex PCR; TCRdb's table is partial and in-frame only. The sample shows 150,000 or so clones, 92% of them seen only once. Sequenced material: peripheral blood, taken 28 days after the second AZD1222 dose. All receptors derive from an adult who received the AZD1222 COVID-19 vaccine.

The chain carries TRBV18 and TRBJ1-2; D is undetermined. V lost 7 bases and J lost 0, with 21 bases in between. The CDR3 runs 17 residues. CDR1 and CDR2 (germline): KGHSH, LQKENI. CDR3: CASLPSEPTPSNYGYTF. CDR3 nucleotides: TGTGCCAGCTTGCCCAGCGAACCGACTCCCTCTAACTATGGCTACACCTTC.

The chain joins TRBV5-5 to TRBJ1-5; 10 bases align to TRBD1. The CDR3 has 19 residues. Germline CDR1 and CDR2: SGHKS and YYEKEE (reference sequence). V shed 5 bases, J shed 4 bases, and the junction held 18 bases outside the gene matches. For the CDR3, the DNA is TGTGCCAGCAGTCCGCGGGACAGGGGACCCGAAAGCAGGAATCAGCCCCAGCATTTT. This codes for CASSPRDRGPESRNQPQHF.

There are a few counts of this clone. The V call is TRBV11-2, the J call TRBJ1-5, with D perhaps TRBD1 (5 bases). Trimming shortened V by 2 bases and J by 0 bases, and 8 bases separated the two germline ends. The CDR3 totals 15 residues. CDR1 is SGHAT and CDR2 is FQNNGV in the germline V gene. CDR3 in amino acids: CASSLRQGSNQPQHF. In nucleotides, the CDR3 is TGTGCCAGCAGCTTACGGCAGGGTAGCAATCAGCCCCAGCATTTT.

The chain links TRBV27 to TRBJ1-2, with D possibly TRBD1 on 6 matching bases. CDR1 is MNHEY, CDR2 SMNVEV, per germline (reference sequence). This CDR3 is built from 15 residues. V was clipped by 2 bases and J by 3 bases, with 13 bases between them. CDR3 sequence reads: CASSLRGSGDYGYTF. The CDR3 coding sequence is TGTGCCAGCAGTTTACGCGGATCAGGGGACTATGGCTACACCTTC.

This rearrangement joins TRBV9 to TRBJ2-2, with no clear D. Trimming took 0 bases from V and 4 from J, leaving 4 bases between them. Per germline, CDR1 SGDLS and CDR2 YYNGEE. The CDR3 extends over 13 amino acids. The CDR3 here is CASSVDVTGELFF. The CDR3 DNA follows: TGTGCCAGCAGCGTAGATGTCACCGGGGAGCTGTTTTTT.

This chain connects TRBV27 to TRBJ2-4; D might be TRBD1 (6 bases). Looked up from germline, CDR1 is MNHEY and CDR2 is SMNVEV (reference sequence). CDR3 length: 19 amino acids. Trimming took 5 bases from V and 0 from J, leaving 23 bases between them. The CDR3 here is CASSAYRVTGSVAKNIQYF. The CDR3 DNA sequence: TGTGCCAGCAGTGCCTACCGGGTTACAGGGTCTGTAGCCAAAAACATTCAGTACTTC.

V gene TRBV5-6 combines with J gene TRBJ1-5; D gene unclear. Germline V lookup: CDR1 SGHDT, CDR2 YYEEEE. The CDR3 covers 16 residues. The germline V and J ends were trimmed by 2 bases and 3 bases, with 15 bases remaining between them. In DNA, the CDR3 is TGTGCCAGCAGCTTCTTGTCGGGAGGGCCCAATCAGCCCCAGCATTTT. Translation: CASSFLSGGPNQPQHF. The full variable domain, its missing parts supplied by reference TRBV5-6 and TRBJ1-5, is DAGVTQSPTHLIKTRGQQVTLRCSPKSGHDTVSWYQQALGQGPQFIFQYYEEEERQRGNFPDRFSGHQFPNYSSELNVNALLLGDSALYLCASSFLSGGPNQPQHFGDGTRLSIL.

The rearrangement joins TRBV14 to TRBJ1-3; D gene unclear. This CDR3 has 12 residues. The V and J ends lost 8 bases and 3 bases respectively, with 8 bases between them. Germline values: CDR1 SGHDN, CDR2 FVKESK. The CDR3 spells CASRTYGNTIYF. For the CDR3, the DNA is TGTGCCAGCCGTACGTATGGAAACACCATATATTTT.

The count of this clone is one. The chain combines TRBV7-9 with TRBJ1-2, with a tentative D call TRBD1 (6 bases). V lost 4 bases, J lost 5 bases, and 14 bases lay in between. The CDR3 has 14 amino acids. Germline CDR1 is SEHNR and CDR2 is FQNEAQ (reference sequence). CDR3 sequence reads: CASSSHRVPYGYTF. The CDR3 bases are TGTGCCAGCAGCTCTCACAGGGTCCCATATGGCTACACCTTC. Drawing the rest from reference TRBV7-9 and TRBJ1-2, the complete variable domain is DTGVSQNPRHKITKRGQNVTFRCDPISEHNRLYWYRQTLGQGPEFLTYFQNEAQLEKSRLLSDRFSAERPKGSFSTLEIQRTEQGDSAMYLCASSSHRVPYGYTFGSGTRLTVV.

This clone was detected only once. This chain joins TRBV6-1 and TRBJ2-5; D is unclear. V lost 2 bases and J lost 0, with 13 bases in between. Germline assignment: CDR1 MNHNS and CDR2 SASEGT. This CDR3 is built from 16 residues. This chain's CDR3 is CASSEYGSQHQETQYF. The CDR3 DNA is TGTGCCAGCAGTGAATATGGATCGCAACACCAAGAGACCCAGTACTTC.

The genes are TRBV2 and TRBJ1-5; 11 bases line up with TRBD1. CDR1 and CDR2 from the germline V gene are SNHLY and FYNNEI. CDR3 length: 14 residues. Trimming took 6 bases from V and 7 from J; bases not matched to a gene: 5. CDR3 amino acids: CASSLGTGGQPQHF. CDR3 nucleotides: TGTGCCAGCAGCTTAGGGACAGGGGGACAGCCCCAGCATTTT. Full variable domain (rest looked up from reference TRBV2 and TRBJ1-5): EPEVTQTPSHQVTQMGQEVILRCVPISNHLYFYWYRQILGQKVEFLVSFYNNEISEKSEIFDDQFSVERPDGSNFTLKIRSTKLEDSAMYFCASSLGTGGQPQHFGDGTRLSIL.

Comments on this clone: Relative to the germline gene, one junction end is altered; a read error may explain this. This chain joins TRBV7-7 and TRBJ2-5; TRBD2 matches 13 bases. Germline V CDR1 and CDR2: SSHAT, FNYEAQ (reference sequence). This CDR3 contains 16 residues. The CDR3 spells CASSLGLAGVGETQYF. Here the CDR3 DNA reads TGTGCTAGCAGCTTAGGACTAGCGGGGGTCGGAGAGACCCAGTACTTC.

The genes are TRBV6-6 and TRBJ2-1, with TRBD2 matching 10 bases. Germline values: CDR1 MNHNY, CDR2 SVGAGI (reference sequence). This CDR3 is built from 15 residues. The V gene end was trimmed by 7 bases and the J gene end by 6 bases; junction bases not matched to a gene: 9. CDR3 sequence (DNA): TGTGCCAGCAAGGGGGGACTAGCGAGACTCAATGAGCAGTTCTTC. This gives the protein CASKGGLARLNEQFF.

This chain links TRBV6-2 or TRBV6-3 with TRBJ1-4; D is uncertain. Germline CDR1 reads MNHEY; CDR2 reads SVGEGT. This CDR3 has 12 residues. V gave up 5 bases and J gave up 0 bases, with 1 base separating them. The CDR3 bases are TGTGCCAGCAGTGCAACTAATGAAAAACTGTTTTTT. It specifies CASSATNEKLFF.

The chain combines TRBV5-4 with TRBJ2-3, with TRBD2 matching over 12 bases. The trim removed 4 bases at V and 6 bases at J, leaving 9 bases unmatched. The germline V gene encodes CDR1 SGHNT and CDR2 YYREEE (reference sequence). The CDR3 covers 16 residues. The CDR3 region is CASSLGLAGPRDTQYF. As DNA, the CDR3 is TGTGCCAGCAGCCTTGGACTAGCGGGGCCCCGGGATACGCAGTATTTT.

The CDR3 region is CASSRRRDGSYEQYF. The CDR3 nucleotides read TGTGCCAGCAGCCGTCGCCGGGACGGTTCCTACGAGCAGTACTTC. The rearrangement joins TRBV3-1 (or the pseudogene TRBV3-2) to TRBJ2-7, with D perhaps matching TRBD1 or TRBD2 (5 bases each). V lost 4 bases and J lost 1, with 14 bases in between. CDR1 and CDR2 from the germline V gene are LGHDT and YNNKEL (reference sequence). CDR3 length equals 15 residues.

In nucleotides, the CDR3 is TGTGCCAGTAGTATAATAACAGCACATACGCTTAACAATGAGCAGTTCTTC. Amino acid sequence: CASSIITAHTLNNEQFF. The chain uses TRBV19 and TRBJ2-1; D remains unclear. V was shortened by 2 bases and J by 5 bases, with 19 bases between the two germline ends. CDR1 is LNHDA, CDR2 SQIVND, per germline (reference sequence). This CDR3 is built from 17 residues.

The chain has TRBV30 and TRBJ1-3; possible D gene TRBD1, 5 bases. Germline V CDR1 and CDR2: GTSNPN, SVGIG (reference sequence). This CDR3 region has 14 residues. Trimming removed 8 bases from V and 4 bases from J, with 18 bases in between. CDR3 loop: CAQPGPTAGNTIYF. The DNA of the CDR3 is TGTGCCCAGCCGGGACCTACGGCGGGAAACACCATATATTTT.